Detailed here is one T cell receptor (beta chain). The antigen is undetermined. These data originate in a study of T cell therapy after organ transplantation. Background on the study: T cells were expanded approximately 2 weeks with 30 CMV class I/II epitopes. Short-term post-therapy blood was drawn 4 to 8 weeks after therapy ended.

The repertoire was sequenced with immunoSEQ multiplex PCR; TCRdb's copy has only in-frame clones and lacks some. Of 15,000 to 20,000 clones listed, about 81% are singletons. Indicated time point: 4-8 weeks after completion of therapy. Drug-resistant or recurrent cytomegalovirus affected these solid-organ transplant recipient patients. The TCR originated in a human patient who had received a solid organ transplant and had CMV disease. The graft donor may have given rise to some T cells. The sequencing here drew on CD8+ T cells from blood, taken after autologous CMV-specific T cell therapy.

The CDR3 loop is CSVDGGTQPQHF. The CDR3 DNA follows: TGCAGCGTTGATGGCGGGACCCAGCCCCAGCATTTT. V and J are TRBV29-1 and TRBJ1-5; possible D gene TRBD1, 5 bases. V was shortened by 3 bases and J by 7 bases, with 10 bases between the two germline ends. This CDR3 has 12 residues. Germline loops: CDR1 SQVTM, CDR2 ANQGSEA.